A single sample gave rise to the 14 T cell receptor beta chains below, sequenced in a study of T cell repertoires in cytomegalovirus infection. Each CDR3 protein is one row after TCRdb ran MiXCR on the reads. This sample has under 250,000 distinct CDR3 sequences, with around 6.4% found just once. The source material was PBMCs. Source of these receptors: a human donor in good health (CMV status not recorded). Some clones in this sample may be carry-over from other donors' samples.

The table lists this clonotype with many counts. The chain couples TRBV7-2 to TRBJ2-2; D might be TRBD2 (5 bases). The CDR3 covers 15 residues. Looked up from germline, CDR1 is SGHTA and CDR2 is FQGNSA. V was pared by 3 bases and J by 5 bases, with 13 bases between. The CDR3 spells CASSFGVSLTGELFF. The CDR3 DNA follows: TGTGCCAGCAGCTTCGGGGTCAGTTTGACCGGGGAGCTGTTTTTT.

In its sample, this clonotype was seen many times. The chain is built from TRBV28 and TRBJ1-1; 9 bases are shared with TRBD1. Germline-derived CDR1 and CDR2 are MDHEN and SYDVKM. Trimming removed 6 bases from V and 11 bases from J; junction bases left unmatched: 7. This CDR3 comprises 12 residues. The CDR3 protein is CASRKDRGYAFF. CDR3 coding DNA: TGTGCCAGCAGGAAGGACAGGGGTTATGCTTTCTTT.

This clonotype has at least ten counts. The chain recombines TRBV6-1 with TRBJ2-2; TRBD2 agrees at 7 bases. Trimming took 6 bases from V and 1 from J; bases not matched to a gene: 5. This CDR3 region has 15 residues. From germline, CDR1 is MNHNS and CDR2 SASEGT. The CDR3 sequence is CASRGAGMNTGELFF. The CDR3 DNA reads as TGTGCCAGCAGGGGAGCGGGGATGAACACCGGGGAGCTGTTTTTT.

This clonotype was observed many times. The V call is TRBV29-1, the J call TRBJ2-1; D may be TRBD2 (6 bases). Per the germline V gene, CDR1 is SQVTM and CDR2 is ANQGSEA. This CDR3 region has 15 residues. Trimming took 6 bases from V and 8 from J, leaving 23 bases between them. CDR3 DNA: TGCAGCGTGACCACCTCGGGAGAGCGAAATCATGAGCAGTTCTTC. Its protein product is CSVTTSGERNHEQFF.

In the case of this clonotype: One base away lies a much larger clone, so this may be a sequencing read error. This rearrangement joins TRBV6-2 or TRBV6-3 to TRBJ1-2, with 7 bases identical to TRBD1. CDR3 length: 13 amino acids. CDR1 and CDR2 (germline): MNHEY, SVGEGT. The CDR3 loop reads CAISPTGVNGYTF. The CDR3 DNA follows: TGTGCCATCAGTCCTACAGGGGTTAATGGCTACACCTTC.

This clonotype came up a few times. The J gene is TRBJ1-2, the V gene TRBV29-1, with 8 bases fitting TRBD1. Germline CDR1 SQVTM, CDR2 ANQGSEA. Germline trimming cut 4 bases from V and 6 bases from J; bases unmatched to any gene: 7. The length of the CDR3 is 13 residues. The CDR3 DNA is TGCAGCGTTGGGTCCGAACAGGGGGATGGCTACACCTTC. As protein: CSVGSEQGDGYTF.

Many counts were recorded for this clonotype. The genes are TRBV6-2 or TRBV6-3 and TRBJ1-5, with D unclear. This CDR3 is 12 amino acids long. Germline V gene data show CDR1 as MNHEY and CDR2 as SVGEGT. V was clipped by 2 bases and J by 4 bases, with 3 bases between them. CDR3 bases: TGTGCCAGCAGTTACAGGAATCAGCCCCAGCATTTT. This encodes CASSYRNQPQHF.

In this sample, this clonotype turned up many times. The rearrangement uses TRBV6-6 and TRBJ2-4, with 8 bases that match TRBD2. Germline CDR1 and CDR2: MNHNY and SVGAGI (reference sequence). Losses at the gene ends were 6 bases for V and 9 bases for J; bases not matched to a gene: 19. The CDR3 loop spans 17 amino acids. The CDR3 protein is CASRNGGGGQGLSIQYF. The CDR3 DNA follows: TGTGCCAGCAGAAACGGGGGGGGGGGGCAGGGCCTCTCCATTCAGTACTTC.

This clonotype was observed at least ten times. This rearrangement joins TRBV6-2 or TRBV6-3 to TRBJ1-1, with no clear D. CDR3 length equals 14 residues. Germline CDR1 MNHEY, CDR2 SVGEGT. V lost 3 bases, J lost 6 bases, and 14 bases lay in between. CDR3 in amino acids: CASSYDPNSSEAFF. The CDR3 bases are TGTGCCAGCAGTTATGATCCGAACTCCTCTGAAGCTTTCTTT.

This clonotype came up many times. The V and J genes are TRBV20-1 and TRBJ2-7, with D perhaps being TRBD1 or TRBD2 (5 bases each). Per germline, CDR1 DFQATT and CDR2 SNEGSKA (reference sequence). This CDR3 comprises 13 residues. V lost 3 bases to trimming and J lost 2 bases, with 11 bases between them. This CDR3 reads CSASGTVTYEQYF. The CDR3 DNA sequence: TGCAGTGCTAGCGGGACGGTTACCTACGAGCAGTACTTC.

This clonotype was seen many times. The chain employs TRBV6-2 or TRBV6-3 and TRBJ2-1; no reliable D call. Trimming pared 7 bases from V and 7 bases from J, leaving 14 bases between. This CDR3 is 13 amino acids long. CDR1 is MNHEY and CDR2 is SVGEGT in the germline V gene. The CDR3 is CASTSSPRNEQFF. CDR3 in DNA: TGTGCCAGCACGTCATCACCGCGAAATGAGCAGTTCTTC.

As for this clonotype: Given a much more abundant clone one base away, this may be a read error. The chain uses TRBV28 and TRBJ2-4; tentatively, D is TRBD1 (5 bases). Germline CDR1 and CDR2: MDHEN and SYDVKM. The length of the CDR3 is 13 residues. CDR3 amino acids: CASSMTAENIQYF. CDR3 nucleotides: TGTGCCAGCAGTATGACAGCCGAAAACATTCAGTACTTC.

This clonotype has ten or more counts. The rearrangement uses TRBV7-8 and TRBJ1-5, with D maybe TRBD1 (5 bases). CDR3 length: 13 amino acids. Trimming removed 2 bases from V and 5 bases from J, with 7 bases in between. Germline V gene data show CDR1 as SGHVS and CDR2 as FQNEAQ. CDR3 coding DNA: TGTGCCAGCAGCTTATGGGGGTATCAGCCCCAGCATTTT. Its protein is CASSLWGYQPQHF.

This clonotype has ten or more counts. The rearrangement uses TRBV10-3 and TRBJ1-4, with D maybe TRBD1 (5 bases). The germline V gene has CDR1 ENHRY and CDR2 SYGVKD. CDR3 length: 14 residues. V was shortened by 6 bases and J by 8 bases, with 16 bases between the two germline ends. CDR3 sequence reads: CAISQQPKGEKLFF. CDR3 nucleotides: TGTGCCATCAGCCAACAACCGAAGGGGGAAAAACTGTTTTTT.